This T cell receptor (beta chain) was profiled in a study of naive and memory T cell subsets. Overall study findings and caveats: The RNA method is potentially sensitive to activation and differentiation changes.

This clonotype was picked up a small number of times. The antigen remains undetermined. The SP2 primer and nested alpha and beta constant region primers amplified ligated cDNA in four rounds. Reverse transcription of blood and skin TCR RNA was primed at alpha and beta constant regions. Each CDR3 protein gets one entry after TCRdb re-called the 5' RACE reads with MiXCR. Here the sample spans 56,000 or so distinct CDR3 sequences, over 6% being singletons. A UMI-containing oligonucleotide was joined by 3' ligation to the TCR cDNA template. Adult healthy volunteers gave 2.5 ml peripheral blood for whole-blood RNA. Reverse transcription used DNase-treated unsorted total RNA, aiming for about 1 to 1000 ng. This receptor was taken from a female donor in good health.

The CDR3 DNA sequence: TGCGCCAGCAGCTTGGAAGTTCGGGGAGCTGAAGCTTTCTTT. It codes for CASSLEVRGAEAFF. The rearrangement links TRBV5-1 to TRBJ1-1; D is unclear. This CDR3 contains 14 residues. Germline V gives CDR1 SGHRS, CDR2 YFSETQ. With 0 bases removed from V and 6 bases from J, the gap between germline ends came to 12 bases.